The 21 T cell receptor beta chains below were found in one sample sequenced in a study of T cell clonotyping in hematopoietic cell transplantation. Generated by immunoSEQ multiplex PCR, the TCRdb table keeps only in-frame clones and is missing some. The table includes several thousand clones, around 97% detected once. The sample consisted of peripheral blood mononuclear cells, taken 100 days after allogeneic stem cell transplant. These receptors were collected from a male patient between 55 and 70 years old who had an allogeneic stem cell transplant from a related donor, so the T cells may come from the graft donor. Some clones in this sample may be carry-over from other donors' samples.

The chain has TRBV30 and TRBJ2-2; 9 bases are a match to TRBD2. Germline trimming cut 4 bases from V and 3 bases from J; bases unmatched to any gene: 15. CDR1 and CDR2 from the germline V gene are GTSNPN and SVGIG (reference sequence). The CDR3 has 18 amino acids. CDR3 amino acids: CAWIPLRRGGRYTGELFF. The CDR3 nucleotides read TGTGCCTGGATTCCTCTACGGCGGGGGGGCCGGTACACCGGGGAGCTGTTTTTT.

This clone came up a few times. This chain joins TRBV9 and TRBJ1-2; D remains ambiguous. CDR3 length: 15 residues. Germline V gives CDR1 SGDLS, CDR2 YYNGEE. V gave up 4 bases and J gave up 3 bases, with 16 bases separating them. The CDR3 spells CASSRSQQADYGYTF. The CDR3 DNA sequence: TGTGCCAGCAGCCGAAGTCAGCAGGCAGACTATGGCTACACCTTC. The variable domain in full, completed from reference TRBV9 and TRBJ1-2, reads DSGVTQTPKHLITATGQRVTLRCSPRSGDLSVYWYQQSLDQGLQFLIQYYNGEERAKGNILERFSAQQFPDLHSELNLSSLELGDSALYFCASSRSQQADYGYTFGSGTRLTVV.

The chain is built from TRBV28 and TRBJ2-5, with 9 bases that match TRBD2. V lost 1 base, J lost 5 bases, and 14 bases stayed unmatched. Germline V gene sequence: CDR1 MDHEN, CDR2 SYDVKM. The CDR3 length is 18 residues. CDR3 sequence: CASSLSVFMASGEETQYF. For the CDR3, the DNA is TGTGCCAGCAGTTTATCCGTTTTTATGGCTAGCGGGGAGGAGACCCAGTACTTC.

The chain has TRBV5-5 and TRBJ2-5; unclear D gene. Per germline, CDR1 SGHKS and CDR2 YYEKEE (reference sequence). The CDR3 is 16 amino acids. With 6 bases removed from V and 3 bases from J, the gap between germline ends came to 21 bases. For the CDR3, the DNA is TGTGCCAGCAAGAACGAAGGGCCCCAATTTAAAGAGACCCAGTACTTC. Residues: CASKNEGPQFKETQYF.

The rearrangement uses TRBV28 and TRBJ2-3; 7 bases agree with TRBD1. The CDR3 has 14 amino acids. Germline V lookup: CDR1 MDHEN, CDR2 SYDVKM. Germline trimming cut 5 bases from V and 2 bases from J; bases unmatched to any gene: 4. CDR3 in amino acids: CASSVTGLTDTQYF. The DNA of the CDR3 is TGTGCCAGCAGTGTGACAGGGCTCACAGATACGCAGTATTTT.

The V and J genes are TRBV19 and TRBJ2-7; maybe TRBD2 (5 bases). Germline V lookup: CDR1 LNHDA, CDR2 SQIVND (reference sequence). V shed 3 bases and J shed 3 bases, with 18 bases lying between them. The CDR3 spans 16 residues. This chain's CDR3 is CASSIGKSPGIYEQYF. The CDR3 coding sequence is TGTGCCAGTAGTATCGGAAAGTCCCCGGGAATCTACGAGCAGTACTTC.

The chain uses TRBV19 and TRBJ1-2; D perhaps matches TRBD1 (5 bases). V was trimmed by 9 bases and J by 7 bases, leaving 18 bases between them. Germline CDR1 and CDR2: LNHDA and SQIVND (reference sequence). The CDR3 is made up of 13 amino acids. In DNA, the CDR3 is TGTGCCAGCCACAGACGGGACGTCGGTGGCTACACCTTC. Amino acids: CASHRRDVGGYTF.

The CDR3 DNA is TGCGCCAGCAGCTTGGCCAAGGCACAAACAGACTCGTCCTATGGCTACACCTTC. Amino acids: CASSLAKAQTDSSYGYTF. The chain links TRBV5-1 to TRBJ1-2; D is undetermined. Germline V gene data show CDR1 as SGHRS and CDR2 as YFSETQ. The CDR3 extends over 18 amino acids. The V end lost 0 bases, the J end lost 4 bases, and 22 bases lay between the germline ends.

The chain couples TRBV11-3 to TRBJ1-1, with a weak D call TRBD1 (5 bases). Germline V gene lookup returns CDR1 SGHNT and CDR2 YENEEA. This CDR3 spans 16 amino acids. V was clipped by 5 bases and J by 8 bases, with 24 bases between them. CDR3 residues: CASSREGADWRGEAFF. The CDR3, as DNA: TGTGCCAGCAGCCGCGAAGGGGCTGATTGGCGAGGCGAAGCTTTCTTT.

V usage is TRBV27 and J usage is TRBJ1-3, with D possibly matching TRBD1 (6 bases). Trimming shortened V by 3 bases and J by 1 base, and 16 bases separated the two germline ends. This CDR3 is 17 amino acids long. Germline loops: CDR1 MNHEY, CDR2 SMNVEV (reference sequence). The CDR3 here is CASSFGVGTGSGNTIYF. The CDR3 nucleotides read TGTGCCAGCAGTTTCGGCGTGGGCACAGGGTCTGGAAACACCATATATTTT.

As regards this clone: A read error may account for a junction end that differs from germline. The chain recombines TRBV7-7 with TRBJ1-2, with TRBD1 identical over 8 bases. CDR1 is SSHAT and CDR2 is FNYEAQ in the germline V gene (reference sequence). The length of the CDR3 is 14 residues. The CDR3 is CASSLRTGNYGYTF. For the CDR3, the DNA is TGTGCTAGCAGCTTGCGGACAGGGAACTATGGCTACACCTTC.

The chain uses TRBV5-4 and TRBJ1-2, with TRBD1 matching over 8 bases. Germline assignment: CDR1 SGHNT and CDR2 YYREEE (reference sequence). The CDR3 consists of 15 residues. The ends lost 0 bases at V and 4 bases at J; junction bases unmatched: 5. CDR3 coding DNA: TGTGCCAGCAGCTTGGAACCAGGGGGCCGCTATGGCTACACCTTC. Its translation: CASSLEPGGRYGYTF.

This clone was picked up one time. The J gene is TRBJ1-2, the V gene TRBV28; 8 nucleotides line up with TRBD1. CDR3 length equals 16 residues. V gave up 5 bases and J gave up 0 bases; unmatched junction bases: 8. CDR1 and CDR2 (germline): MDHEN, SYDVKM. CDR3 nucleotide sequence: TGTGCCAGCAGTCACATACAGGGGGAGGCTAACTATGGCTACACCTTC. It specifies CASSHIQGEANYGYTF.

The chain combines TRBV18 with TRBJ1-2; 8 positions match TRBD1. V lost 4 bases, J lost 0 bases, and 4 bases stayed unmatched. The CDR3 runs to 15 residues. Germline assignment: CDR1 KGHSH and CDR2 LQKENI. The CDR3 bases are TGTGCCAGCTCACGTACAGGGGGTACTAACTATGGCTACACCTTC. Translating gives CASSRTGGTNYGYTF.

The rearrangement joins TRBV5-1 to TRBJ2-7; 8 bases are a match to TRBD1. The junction had 6 bases not matched to a gene; V was cut back by 4 bases and J by 3 bases. The CDR3 has 14 residues. CDR1 and CDR2 from the germline V gene are SGHRS and YFSETQ. CDR3 amino acids: CASSKTGGSYEQYF. As DNA, the CDR3 is TGCGCCAGCAGCAAAACAGGGGGGAGCTACGAGCAGTACTTC.

The V gene is TRBV6-4, the J gene TRBJ1-5; D uncertain. Per the germline V gene, CDR1 is MRHNA and CDR2 is SNTAGT. V was pared by 7 bases and J by 1 base, with 11 bases between. The CDR3 spans 14 residues. The CDR3: CASMCITSNQPQHF. DNA of the CDR3: TGTGCCAGCATGTGCATTACGAGCAATCAGCCCCAGCATTTT.

The genes are TRBV29-1 and TRBJ2-1; 8 nucleotides match TRBD1. This CDR3 has 13 residues. With 5 bases clipped from V and 2 bases from J, the junction kept 2 bases outside the gene matches. Per germline, CDR1 SQVTM and CDR2 ANQGSEA. The CDR3 sequence: CSVSTGAYNEQFF. The CDR3 DNA reads TGCAGCGTTTCGACAGGGGCCTACAATGAGCAGTTCTTC.

This clone appeared a single time. The rearrangement links TRBV7-2 to TRBJ1-2; TRBD1 matches 7 bases. Germline V CDR1 and CDR2: SGHTA, FQGNSA. The CDR3 extends over 14 amino acids. V shed 1 base, J shed 8 bases, and the junction held 7 bases outside the gene matches. CDR3 coding DNA: TGTGCCAGCAGCTTAGGCCGGGACAGTCGGGGCTACACCTTC. Its translation is CASSLGRDSRGYTF.

This clone appeared a few times. The chain is built from TRBV25-1 and TRBJ2-7; no definite D call. Germline CDR1 is MGHDK and CDR2 is SYGVNS. CDR3 size: 11 residues. V lost 2 bases, J lost 5 bases, and 4 bases lay in between. CDR3 amino acids: CASSEINEQYF. The CDR3 nucleotides read TGTGCCAGCAGTGAAATTAACGAGCAGTACTTC.

This clone was detected only once. The chain recombines TRBV7-2 with TRBJ1-1; D may be TRBD1 (6 bases). Trimming shortened V by 3 bases and J by 5 bases, and 13 bases separated the two germline ends. CDR1 and CDR2 from the germline V gene are SGHTA and FQGNSA. This CDR3 has 14 amino acids. The CDR3: CASSFPTGWTEAFF. The CDR3 DNA reads as TGTGCCAGCAGCTTCCCCACAGGGTGGACTGAAGCTTTCTTT. The full variable domain, with the rest looked up from reference TRBV7-2 and TRBJ1-1, is GAGVSQSPSNKVTEKGKDVELRCDPISGHTALYWYRQSLGQGLEFLIYFQGNSAPDKSGLPSDRFSAERTGGSVSTLTIQRTQQEDSAVYLCASSFPTGWTEAFFGQGTRLTVV.

This clone appeared once. The chain has TRBV9 and TRBJ1-1, with D maybe TRBD1 (5 bases). CDR1 and CDR2 (germline): SGDLS, YYNGEE. The V end was cut by 1 base, the J end by 0 bases, with 10 bases between. CDR3 length: 15 residues. The CDR3 DNA reads as TGTGCCAGCAGCGTAACAAGGGACTTGAACACTGAAGCTTTCTTT. Protein: CASSVTRDLNTEAFF.